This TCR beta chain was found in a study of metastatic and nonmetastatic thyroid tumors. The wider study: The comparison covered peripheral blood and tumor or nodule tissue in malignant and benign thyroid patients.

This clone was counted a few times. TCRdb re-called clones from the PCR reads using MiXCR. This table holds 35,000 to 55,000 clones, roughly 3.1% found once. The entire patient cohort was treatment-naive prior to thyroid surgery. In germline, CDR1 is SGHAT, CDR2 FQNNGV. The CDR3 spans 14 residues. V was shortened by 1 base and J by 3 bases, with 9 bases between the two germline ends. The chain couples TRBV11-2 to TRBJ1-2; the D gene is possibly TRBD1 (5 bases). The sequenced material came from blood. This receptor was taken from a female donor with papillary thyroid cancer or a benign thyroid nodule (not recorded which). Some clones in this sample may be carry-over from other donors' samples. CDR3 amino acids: CASSLAGVDYGYTF. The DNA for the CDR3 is TGTGCCAGCAGCTTAGCGGGGGTAGACTATGGCTACACCTTC. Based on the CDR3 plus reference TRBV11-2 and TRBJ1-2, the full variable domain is EAGVAQSPRYKIIEKRQSVAFWCNPISGHATLYWYQQILGQGPKLLIQFQNNGVVDDSQLPKDRFSAERLKGVDSTLKIQPAKLEDSAVYLCASSLAGVDYGYTFGSGTRLTVV.